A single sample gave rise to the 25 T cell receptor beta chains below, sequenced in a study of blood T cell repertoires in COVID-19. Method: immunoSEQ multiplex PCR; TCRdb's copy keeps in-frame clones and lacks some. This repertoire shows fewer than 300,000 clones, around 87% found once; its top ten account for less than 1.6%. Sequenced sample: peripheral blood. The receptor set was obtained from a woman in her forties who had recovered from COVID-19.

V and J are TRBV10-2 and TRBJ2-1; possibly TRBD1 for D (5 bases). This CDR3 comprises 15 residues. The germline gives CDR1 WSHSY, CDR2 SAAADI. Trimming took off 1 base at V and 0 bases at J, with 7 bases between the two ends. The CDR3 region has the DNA TGCGCCAGCAGTGAGTTTGGGGCCTCCTACAATGAGCAGTTCTTC. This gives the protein CASSEFGASYNEQFF.

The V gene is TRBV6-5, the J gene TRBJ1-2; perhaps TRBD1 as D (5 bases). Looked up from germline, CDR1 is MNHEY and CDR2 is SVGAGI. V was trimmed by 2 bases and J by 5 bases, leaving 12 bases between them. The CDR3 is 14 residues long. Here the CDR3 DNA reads TGTGCCAGCAGTTACGTTCTTGCAGGGTATGGCTACACCTTC. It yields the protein CASSYVLAGYGYTF.

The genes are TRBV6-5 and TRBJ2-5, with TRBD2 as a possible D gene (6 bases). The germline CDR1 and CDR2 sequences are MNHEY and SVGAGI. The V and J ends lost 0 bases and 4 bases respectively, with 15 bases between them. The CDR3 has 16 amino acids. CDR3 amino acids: CASSYSLAGSSETQYF. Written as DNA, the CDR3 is TGTGCCAGCAGTTACTCCCTGGCGGGATCCTCAGAGACCCAGTACTTC.

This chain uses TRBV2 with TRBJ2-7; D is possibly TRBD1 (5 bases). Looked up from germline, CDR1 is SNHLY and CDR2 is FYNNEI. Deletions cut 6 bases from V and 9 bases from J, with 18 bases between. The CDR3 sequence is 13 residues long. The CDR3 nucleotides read TGTGCCAGCAGAAGAGGAGTGACAGAGGTGCAGTACTTC. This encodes CASRRGVTEVQYF.

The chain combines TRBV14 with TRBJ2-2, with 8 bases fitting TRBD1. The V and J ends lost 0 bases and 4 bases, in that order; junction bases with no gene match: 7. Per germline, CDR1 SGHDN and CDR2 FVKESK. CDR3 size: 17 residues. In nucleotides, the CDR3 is TGTGCCAGCAGCCAAGACTGGCAGGGGGCGCGCACCGGGGAGCTGTTTTTT. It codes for CASSQDWQGARTGELFF.

DNA of the CDR3: TGTGCCATCAGCCTAGCGGGGCTGGAGAATGAGCAGTTCTTC. This gives the protein CAISLAGLENEQFF. This chain joins TRBV10-3 and TRBJ2-1; TRBD2 aligns across 9 bases. Unmatched junction bases numbered 7, after V lost 6 bases and J lost 7 bases. Per germline, CDR1 ENHRY and CDR2 SYGVKD. This CDR3 region has 14 residues.

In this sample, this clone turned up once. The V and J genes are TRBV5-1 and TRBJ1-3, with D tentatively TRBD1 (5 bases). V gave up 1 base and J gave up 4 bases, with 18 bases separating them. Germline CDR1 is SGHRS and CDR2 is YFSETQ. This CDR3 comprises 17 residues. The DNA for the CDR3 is TGCGCCAGCAGCTTGAACTCCGGCCTGCAGGGCGGAAACACCATATATTTT. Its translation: CASSLNSGLQGGNTIYF.

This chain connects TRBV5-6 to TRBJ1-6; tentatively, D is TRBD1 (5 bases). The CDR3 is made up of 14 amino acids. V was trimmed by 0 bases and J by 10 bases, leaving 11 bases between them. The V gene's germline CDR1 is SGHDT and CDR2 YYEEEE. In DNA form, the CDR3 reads TGTGCCAGCAGCTTGGCAGGGAGGTGGTCACCCCTCCACTTT. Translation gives CASSLAGRWSPLHF.

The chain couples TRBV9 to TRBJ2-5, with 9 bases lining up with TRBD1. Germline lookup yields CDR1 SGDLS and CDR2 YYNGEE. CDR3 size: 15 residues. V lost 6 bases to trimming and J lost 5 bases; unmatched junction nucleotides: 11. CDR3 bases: TGTGCCAGCACCCCTCAACAGGGGGCGGGGGAGACCCAGTACTTC. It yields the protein CASTPQQGAGETQYF. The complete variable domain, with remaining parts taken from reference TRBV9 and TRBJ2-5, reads DSGVTQTPKHLITATGQRVTLRCSPRSGDLSVYWYQQSLDQGLQFLIQYYNGEERAKGNILERFSAQQFPDLHSELNLSSLELGDSALYFCASTPQQGAGETQYFGPGTRLLVL.

The CDR3 reads CASSSDRPSSGNTIYF. The CDR3 coding sequence is TGTGCCAGCAGCTCCGACAGGCCGAGCTCTGGAAACACCATATATTTT. The chain joins TRBV5-4 to TRBJ1-3, with D possibly TRBD1 on 6 matching bases. The germline V and J ends were trimmed by 3 bases and 0 bases, with 13 bases remaining between them. The CDR3 contains 16 residues. CDR1 is SGHNT and CDR2 is YYREEE in the germline V gene (reference sequence).

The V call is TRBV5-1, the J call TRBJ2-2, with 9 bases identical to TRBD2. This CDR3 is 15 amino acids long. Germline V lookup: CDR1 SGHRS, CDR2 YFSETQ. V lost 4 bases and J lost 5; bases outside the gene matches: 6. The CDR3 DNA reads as TGCGCCAGCAGCCCCGGACTAGCGCGGACCGGGGAGCTGTTTTTT. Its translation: CASSPGLARTGELFF.

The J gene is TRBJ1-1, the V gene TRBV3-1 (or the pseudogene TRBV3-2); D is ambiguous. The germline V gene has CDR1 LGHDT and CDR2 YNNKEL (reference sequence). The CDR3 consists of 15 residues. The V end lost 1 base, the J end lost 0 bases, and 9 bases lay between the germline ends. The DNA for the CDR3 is TGTGCCAGCAGCCAAGGGAGGAGGATGAACACTGAAGCTTTCTTT. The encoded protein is CASSQGRRMNTEAFF.

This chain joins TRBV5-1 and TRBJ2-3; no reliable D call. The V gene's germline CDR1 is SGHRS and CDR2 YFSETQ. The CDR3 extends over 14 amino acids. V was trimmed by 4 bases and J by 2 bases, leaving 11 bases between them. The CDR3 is CASSPRGATDTQYF. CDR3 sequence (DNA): TGCGCCAGCAGCCCTCGTGGAGCCACAGATACGCAGTATTTT.

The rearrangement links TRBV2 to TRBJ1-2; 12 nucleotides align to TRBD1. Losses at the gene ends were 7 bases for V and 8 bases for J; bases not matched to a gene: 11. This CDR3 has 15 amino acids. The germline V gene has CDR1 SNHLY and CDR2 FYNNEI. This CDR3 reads CASTITGQGAIGYTF. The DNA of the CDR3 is TGTGCCAGCACCATCACGGGACAGGGGGCAATCGGCTACACCTTC.

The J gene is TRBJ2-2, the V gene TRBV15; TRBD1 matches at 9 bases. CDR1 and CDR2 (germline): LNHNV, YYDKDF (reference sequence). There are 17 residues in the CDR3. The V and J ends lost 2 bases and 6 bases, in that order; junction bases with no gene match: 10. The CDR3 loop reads CATSRSRGQGTPGELFF. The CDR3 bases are TGTGCCACCAGCAGATCACGGGGACAGGGAACCCCCGGGGAGCTGTTTTTT.

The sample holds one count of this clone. CDR3: CASSPRTSGSYEQYF. For the CDR3, the DNA is TGTGCCAGCAGCCCACGGACTAGCGGCTCCTACGAGCAGTACTTC. The chain uses TRBV9 and TRBJ2-7; 10 bases fit TRBD2. Germline loops: CDR1 SGDLS, CDR2 YYNGEE. Unmatched junction bases numbered 4, after V lost 4 bases and J lost 0 bases. CDR3 size: 15 residues.

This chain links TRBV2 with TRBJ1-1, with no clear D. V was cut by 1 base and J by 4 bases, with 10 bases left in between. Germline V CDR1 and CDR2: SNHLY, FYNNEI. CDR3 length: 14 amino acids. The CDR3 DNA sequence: TGTGCCAGCAGTGAAGGGGAGAGCCTCACTGAAGCTTTCTTT. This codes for CASSEGESLTEAFF.

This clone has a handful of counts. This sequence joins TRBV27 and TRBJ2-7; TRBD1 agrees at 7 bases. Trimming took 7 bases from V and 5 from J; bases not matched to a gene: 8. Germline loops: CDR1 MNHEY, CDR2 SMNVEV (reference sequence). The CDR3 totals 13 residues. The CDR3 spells CASTLTQGDEQYF. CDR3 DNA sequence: TGTGCCAGCACTCTAACTCAGGGGGACGAGCAGTACTTC.

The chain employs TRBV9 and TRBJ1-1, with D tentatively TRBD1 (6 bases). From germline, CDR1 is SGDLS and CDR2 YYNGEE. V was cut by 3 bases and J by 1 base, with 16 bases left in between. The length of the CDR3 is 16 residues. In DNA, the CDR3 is TGTGCCAGCAGCGCGCCCCTTCTACAGGGGAACACTGAAGCTTTCTTT. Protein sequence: CASSAPLLQGNTEAFF.

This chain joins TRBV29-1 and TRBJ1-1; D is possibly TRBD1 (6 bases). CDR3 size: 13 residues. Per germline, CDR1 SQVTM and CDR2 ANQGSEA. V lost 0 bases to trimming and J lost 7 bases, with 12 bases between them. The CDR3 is CSVEDGGQIEAFF. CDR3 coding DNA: TGCAGCGTTGAAGATGGTGGACAGATTGAAGCTTTCTTT.

The CDR3 protein is CASSYSGGGWTEAFF. DNA for the CDR3: TGTGCCAGCAGTTACAGTGGGGGGGGCTGGACTGAAGCTTTCTTT. The chain uses TRBV6-5 and TRBJ1-1, with D tentatively TRBD1 (6 bases). Trimming pared 2 bases from V and 5 bases from J, leaving 15 bases between. CDR3 length: 15 residues. Germline V lookup: CDR1 MNHEY, CDR2 SVGAGI.

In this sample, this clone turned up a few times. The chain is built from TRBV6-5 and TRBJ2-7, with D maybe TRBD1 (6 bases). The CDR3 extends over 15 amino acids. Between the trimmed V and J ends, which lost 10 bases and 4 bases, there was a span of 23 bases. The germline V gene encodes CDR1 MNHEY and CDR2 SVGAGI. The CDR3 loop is CATHPFSGEVYEQYF. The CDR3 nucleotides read TGTGCCACCCACCCTTTCTCAGGGGAAGTGTACGAGCAGTACTTC.

CDR3 residues: CASSLRGTEAFF. CDR3 coding DNA: TGTGCCAGCAGCCTCCGGGGGACTGAAGCTTTCTTT. The chain couples TRBV7-8 to TRBJ1-1, with D possibly TRBD1 on 5 matching bases. V was trimmed by 5 bases and J by 5 bases, leaving 9 bases between them. The CDR3 covers 12 residues. Germline-derived CDR1 and CDR2 are SGHVS and FQNEAQ.

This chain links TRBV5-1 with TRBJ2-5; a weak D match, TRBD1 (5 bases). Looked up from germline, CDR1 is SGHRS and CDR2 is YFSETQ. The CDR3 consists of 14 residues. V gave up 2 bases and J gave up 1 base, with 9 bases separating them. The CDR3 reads CASSFTGTQETQYF. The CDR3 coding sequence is TGCGCCAGCAGCTTCACAGGAACCCAAGAGACCCAGTACTTC. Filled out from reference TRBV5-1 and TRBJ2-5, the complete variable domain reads KAGVTQTPRYLIKTRGQQVTLSCSPISGHRSVSWYQQTPGQGLQFLFEYFSETQRNKGNFPGRFSGRQFSNSRSEMNVSTLELGDSALYLCASSFTGTQETQYFGPGTRLLVL.

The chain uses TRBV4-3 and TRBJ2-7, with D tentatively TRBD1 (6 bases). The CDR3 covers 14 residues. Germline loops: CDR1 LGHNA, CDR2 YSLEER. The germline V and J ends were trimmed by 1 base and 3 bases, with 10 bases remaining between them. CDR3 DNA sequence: TGCGCCAGCAGCCAAGGATGGGGGCACTACGAGCAGTACTTC. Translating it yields CASSQGWGHYEQYF.